A single sample gave rise to the 32 T cell receptor beta chains below, sequenced in a study of post-analysis software for immune sequencing data. Antigens of these TCRs are unknown. Prepared TCR beta cDNA libraries contained unique molecular identifiers. In TCRdb, the PCR reads were re-called with MiXCR into one record per CDR3 protein. The sample records 820,000 or so distinct CDR3 sequences, around 50% being singletons. Study results and caveats: Patients had higher frequencies than controls of about five TRBV segments, including TRBV5-6, TRBV5-1 and TRBV20-1.

The sample taken for sequencing was blood. The receptors originated from a girl aged 10-17 years with multiple sclerosis.

V gene TRBV29-1 combines with J gene TRBJ1-1; 9 positions match TRBD1. J was trimmed by 5 bases and V by 4 bases; bases with no gene match: 8. The germline gives CDR1 SQVTM, CDR2 ANQGSEA. CDR3 length: 14 amino acids. CDR3 DNA: TGCAGCGTTGGGGTACAGGGGGCCGGAACTGAAGCTTTCTTT. Translation gives CSVGVQGAGTEAFF.

As for this clonotype: The junction differs from germline at one of its ends, possibly a read error. The chain is built from TRBV5-1 and TRBJ2-7; a possible D gene is TRBD2 (6 bases). This CDR3 region has 15 residues. Per the germline V gene, CDR1 is SGHRS and CDR2 is YFSETQ. CDR3 sequence (DNA): TGTGCCAGCAGCTTAGGCGGCGGGACCTCCTACGAGCAGTACTTC. This codes for CASSLGGGTSYEQYF.

The gene calls are TRBV20-1 and TRBJ2-1, with D tentatively TRBD2 (6 bases). The CDR3 has 15 residues. V was clipped by 5 bases and J by 0 bases, with 14 bases between them. The germline gives CDR1 DFQATT, CDR2 SNEGSKA (reference sequence). This chain's CDR3 is CSARTPGSSYNEQFF. For the CDR3, the DNA is TGCAGTGCTCGAACACCCGGGAGCTCCTACAATGAGCAGTTCTTC.

This chain connects TRBV7-9 to TRBJ2-1, with 9 bases identical to TRBD2. Germline V CDR1 and CDR2: SEHNR, FQNEAQ (reference sequence). With V trimmed by 8 bases and J by 9 bases, 8 bases remained unmatched. CDR3 size: 13 residues. CDR3 sequence (DNA): TGTGCCAGCGAGGGCGGGGGGGCTGCTGAGCAGTTCTTC. It encodes CASEGGGAAEQFF. Complete variable domain (other parts from reference TRBV7-9 and TRBJ2-1): DTGVSQNPRHKITKRGQNVTFRCDPISEHNRLYWYRQTLGQGPEFLTYFQNEAQLEKSRLLSDRFSAERPKGSFSTLEIQRTEQGDSAMYLCASEGGGAAEQFFGPGTRLTVL.

This clonotype was counted a few times. The chain carries TRBV5-1 and TRBJ2-5; D is uncertain. V was trimmed by 4 bases and J by 5 bases, leaving 9 bases between them. This CDR3 is built from 12 residues. Germline CDR1 is SGHRS and CDR2 is YFSETQ. The CDR3 sequence is CASSVSRETQYF. The CDR3 DNA follows: TGCGCCAGCAGCGTATCCCGGGAGACCCAGTACTTC.

As concerns this clonotype: The junction and the germline gene differ at one end; a read error may be behind it. This chain joins TRBV5-1 and TRBJ2-1, with 7 bases aligning to TRBD2. This CDR3 contains 14 residues. Germline-derived CDR1 and CDR2 are SGHRS and YFSETQ. The CDR3 DNA sequence: TGCGCCAGCAGCTTTAGCGGGTTGTACAATGAGCAGTTATTC. Residues: CASSFSGLYNEQLF.

A few counts support this clonotype. The chain recombines TRBV7-8 with TRBJ2-6, with a tentative D call TRBD2 (6 bases). CDR1 SGHVS and CDR2 FQNEAQ come from the germline V gene. Trimming stripped 5 bases from V and 0 bases from J, with 11 bases between. The CDR3 has 16 amino acids. The CDR3 coding sequence is TGTGCCAGCAGCCCTATGGGGGGCTCTGGGGCCAACGTCCTGACTTTC. The encoded protein is CASSPMGGSGANVLTF.

J is TRBJ2-7 and V is TRBV20-1, with D possibly being TRBD2 (7 bases). V was shortened by 5 bases and J by 3 bases, with 20 bases between the two germline ends. The CDR3 length is 15 residues. Germline CDR1 DFQATT, CDR2 SNEGSKA (reference sequence). The chain's CDR3 is CSAFPQGGGSYEQYF. Here the CDR3 DNA reads TGCAGTGCTTTCCCCCAAGGGGGGGGCAGCTACGAGCAGTACTTC.

The V gene is TRBV27, the J gene TRBJ1-1; no firm D call. Germline lookup yields CDR1 MNHEY and CDR2 SMNVEV (reference sequence). The CDR3 is 14 residues long. Between the trimmed V and J ends, which lost 7 bases and 1 base, there was a span of 13 bases. CDR3 coding DNA: TGTGCCAGCAATCCGCTGGGGAAGAACACTGAAGCTTTCTTT. Amino acids: CASNPLGKNTEAFF.

The gene calls are TRBV5-1 and TRBJ1-4; TRBD1 agrees at 7 bases. The CDR3 has 15 residues. Trimming cost V 3 bases and J 6 bases; bases outside gene matches: 8. CDR1 is SGHRS, CDR2 YFSETQ, per germline. The CDR3: CASSSYRGSDEKLFF. DNA for the CDR3: TGCGCCAGCAGCTCATACAGGGGTTCGGATGAAAAACTGTTTTTT.

This chain links TRBV29-1 with TRBJ2-1; D is undetermined. Trimming stripped 5 bases from V and 12 bases from J, with 23 bases between. Germline CDR1 SQVTM, CDR2 ANQGSEA. There are 14 residues in the CDR3. The CDR3 protein is CSVSLDLTGLGQFF. The CDR3 DNA reads as TGCAGCGTTTCCCTCGATTTAACCGGGCTCGGGCAGTTCTTC.

The rearrangement joins TRBV29-1 to TRBJ2-1, with 8 bases matching TRBD1. The CDR3 extends over 13 amino acids. V lost 7 bases and J lost 8; bases outside the gene matches: 10. In germline, CDR1 is SQVTM, CDR2 ANQGSEA. The CDR3 DNA reads TGCAGCGGACAGGGGATTTATTCTTATGAGCAGTTCTTC. This gives the protein CSGQGIYSYEQFF.

The V call is TRBV20-1, the J call TRBJ2-7; no clear D gene. Per germline, CDR1 DFQATT and CDR2 SNEGSKA (reference sequence). The CDR3 totals 11 residues. V was trimmed by 3 bases and J by 5 bases, leaving 8 bases between them. CDR3 bases: TGCAGTGCTAGCCCCCCCCACGAGCAGTACTTC. It is translated as CSASPPHEQYF.

V gene TRBV7-9 combines with J gene TRBJ2-5; D is perhaps TRBD2 (5 bases). V lost 5 bases and J 3 bases, leaving 16 bases between the germline ends. CDR3 length equals 15 residues. Germline V gives CDR1 SEHNR, CDR2 FQNEAQ (reference sequence). As DNA, the CDR3 is TGTGCCAGCAGCCCGGGTCTCCGGGGAGAAGAGACCCAGTACTTC. Translating gives CASSPGLRGEETQYF.

The chain couples TRBV20-1 to TRBJ2-7, with 7 bases identical to TRBD1. With 6 bases clipped from V and 3 bases from J, the junction kept 8 bases outside the gene matches. Germline lookup yields CDR1 DFQATT and CDR2 SNEGSKA (reference sequence). This CDR3 has 13 amino acids. CDR3 region: CSAPGTAIYEQYF. DNA for the CDR3: TGCAGTGCCCCCGGGACAGCAATCTACGAGCAGTACTTC.

J is TRBJ2-4 and V is TRBV20-1; tentative D call: TRBD1 (6 bases). The J call is doubtful: the DNA matches TRBJ2-7 better. This CDR3 contains 14 residues. CDR1 is DFQATT, CDR2 SNEGSKA, per germline (reference sequence). This CDR3 reads CSATETVIGGEQYF. In DNA, the CDR3 is TGCAGTGCGACAGAGACAGTGATAGGGGGCGAGCAGTACTTC.

About this clonotype itself: A clone one base away is much larger, so this may be a read error. The V call is TRBV7-8, the J call TRBJ2-3, with 11 bases identical to TRBD2. The germline V gene has CDR1 SGHVS and CDR2 FQNEAQ. This CDR3 is 16 amino acids long. The chain's CDR3 is CACSPGTSGSTDTQYF. The CDR3 DNA follows: TGTGCCTGCAGCCCGGGGACTAGCGGAAGCACAGATACGCAGTATTTT.

The V gene is TRBV6-2 or TRBV6-3, the J gene TRBJ1-2, with D perhaps TRBD1 (5 bases). Germline CDR1 reads MNHEY; CDR2 reads SVGEGT. V shed 5 bases and J shed 4 bases, with 14 bases lying between them. This CDR3 has 14 residues. CDR3 protein: CASSLDTGGYGYTF. The CDR3 DNA reads TGTGCCAGCAGTCTGGACACGGGAGGCTATGGCTACACCTTC.

The CDR3 spells CASSPSSVAGWNEQFF. The CDR3 bases are TGTGCCAGCAGCCCCTCCTCGGTAGCGGGGTGGAATGAGCAGTTCTTC. V is TRBV27 and J is TRBJ2-1, with TRBD2 identical over 8 bases. Unmatched junction bases numbered 14, after V lost 6 bases and J lost 7 bases. CDR1 and CDR2 from the germline V gene are MNHEY and SMNVEV (reference sequence). The CDR3 is made up of 16 amino acids.

In its sample, this clonotype was seen a few times. The V call is TRBV7-3, the J call TRBJ1-4; D possibly corresponds to TRBD1 (5 bases). This CDR3 has 19 amino acids. V lost 0 bases to trimming and J lost 0 bases, with 17 bases between them. Per germline, CDR1 SGHTA and CDR2 FQGTGA. The CDR3 DNA follows: TGTGCCAGCAGCTTAACGTGGGGCAGGGAGGCCGCAACTAATGAAAAACTGTTTTTT. Amino acid sequence: CASSLTWGREAATNEKLFF.

This clonotype was recorded once. The chain employs TRBV5-1 and TRBJ2-1; no definite D call. Germline V gives CDR1 SGHRS, CDR2 YFSETQ. The CDR3 spans 13 residues. The V end was cut by 4 bases, the J end by 5 bases, with 10 bases between. CDR3 sequence reads: CASSLTSHNEQFF. CDR3 nucleotide sequence: TGCGCCAGCAGCCTGACAAGTCACAATGAGCAGTTCTTC.

A few counts support this clonotype. V usage is TRBV20-1 and J usage is TRBJ2-5, with 9 bases matching TRBD1. This CDR3 has 13 amino acids. Germline assignment: CDR1 DFQATT and CDR2 SNEGSKA (reference sequence). With V trimmed by 4 bases and J by 11 bases, 11 bases remained unmatched. CDR3 sequence: CSAKTGGNNEQYF. Here the CDR3 DNA reads TGCAGTGCTAAGACAGGGGGGAACAATGAGCAGTACTTC.

With respect to this clonotype: This may be a read error: a much more frequent sequence differs by one nucleotide. The rearrangement joins TRBV2 to TRBJ2-7, with 11 bases matching TRBD1. Germline V CDR1 and CDR2: SNHLY, FYNNEI. The V segment lost 6 bases and the J segment 5 bases; nucleotides outside the gene matches: 6. The CDR3 is 14 residues long. The CDR3 DNA reads as TGTGCCAGCAGCCCGGGACAGGGGGTCGACGAGCAGTACTTC. Translating gives CASSPGQGVDEQYF.

This chain uses TRBV12-3 or TRBV12-4 with TRBJ2-7, with 7 bases identical to TRBD2. TRBJ2-5 matches the DNA end more closely, so the J call is doubtful. CDR3 length equals 14 residues. This chain's CDR3 is CASSFNAGAETQYF. The CDR3 nucleotides read TGTGCCAGCAGTTTCAACGCGGGAGCAGAGACCCAGTACTTC.

The chain combines TRBV28 with TRBJ1-5, with D unresolved. V lost 7 bases to trimming and J lost 15 bases, with 19 bases between them. The germline V gene encodes CDR1 MDHEN and CDR2 SYDVKM. This CDR3 region has 12 residues. CDR3 coding DNA: TGTGCCAGCACCCAACCAAAGAGGGCTTGGCATTTT. Its protein is CASTQPKRAWHF.

The chain links TRBV9 to TRBJ2-1; TRBD1 might be the D (7 bases). Trimming left V 0 bases short and J 3 bases short, with 10 bases between. Germline V lookup: CDR1 SGDLS, CDR2 YYNGEE. This CDR3 is built from 15 residues. The CDR3 DNA reads TGTGCCAGCAGCGTAGGCGGGACAGACTACAATGAGCAGTTCTTC. This codes for CASSVGGTDYNEQFF.

This clonotype was counted at least ten times. J is TRBJ2-3 and V is TRBV14; D uncertain. V was pared by 0 bases and J by 6 bases, with 7 bases between. The CDR3 sequence is 13 residues long. CDR1 and CDR2 from the germline V gene are SGHDN and FVKESK. CDR3 sequence (DNA): TGTGCCAGCAGCCAAGAGTGGATTGATACGCAGTATTTT. Its translation: CASSQEWIDTQYF.

Only a few counts were recorded for this clonotype. The CDR3 sequence is CASSLVLEGYEQYF. The CDR3 DNA reads as TGTGCCAGCAGCTTAGTATTGGAGGGCTACGAGCAGTACTTC. The chain employs TRBV7-9 and TRBJ2-5; D possibly corresponds to TRBD2 (6 bases). The tail of the sequence fits TRBJ2-7 better, so the J call may be wrong. The germline gives CDR1 SEHNR, CDR2 FQNEAQ (reference sequence). This CDR3 has 14 amino acids.

CDR3 residues: CASSPRSGRQMREQYF. As DNA, the CDR3 is TGTGCCAGCAGCCCACGTAGCGGGAGACAAATGCGGGAGCAGTACTTC. The chain has TRBV7-9 and TRBJ2-7; 9 positions agree with TRBD2. The CDR3 has 16 residues. CDR1 is SEHNR, CDR2 FQNEAQ, per germline (reference sequence). V lost 5 bases to trimming and J lost 7 bases; unmatched junction nucleotides: 15. Full variable domain (rest looked up from reference TRBV7-9 and TRBJ2-7): DTGVSQNPRHKITKRGQNVTFRCDPISEHNRLYWYRQTLGQGPEFLTYFQNEAQLEKSRLLSDRFSAERPKGSFSTLEIQRTEQGDSAMYLCASSPRSGRQMREQYFGPGTRLTVT.

The V call is TRBV2, the J call TRBJ2-1, with a tentative D call TRBD2 (6 bases). Germline V gives CDR1 SNHLY, CDR2 FYNNEI. The CDR3 extends over 13 amino acids. Trimming took off 11 bases at V and 6 bases at J, with 17 bases between the two ends. The CDR3 nucleotides are TGTGCCCAGGGTGGAGGGTCGGGCAATGAGCAGTTCTTC. It translates to CAQGGGSGNEQFF.

As for this clonotype: At one boundary the junction diverges from the germline segment, which might be a read error. The chain combines TRBV15 with TRBJ2-7; the D gene is possibly TRBD1 (5 bases). Germline V gives CDR1 LNHNV, CDR2 YYDKDF (reference sequence). The CDR3 extends over 12 amino acids. CDR3 sequence (DNA): TGTGCCACCAGCGGAGACAGCTACGAGCAGTACTTC. It specifies CATSGDSYEQYF. The entire variable domain, with the rest obtained from reference TRBV15 and TRBJ2-7, is as follows: DAMVIQNPRYQVTQFGKPVTLSCSQTLNHNVMYWYQQKSSQAPKLLFHYYDKDFNNEADTPDNFQSRRPNTSFCFLDIRSPGLGDTAMYLCATSGDSYEQYFGPGTRLTVT.

The CDR3 nucleotides are TGTGCCAGCAGCTCCCCCCTAGCGGGAGTGTCAGATACGCAGTATTTT. This gives the protein CASSSPLAGVSDTQYF. The V gene is TRBV7-3, the J gene TRBJ2-3, with 10 bases lining up with TRBD2. The junction had 8 bases not matched to a gene; V was cut back by 4 bases and J by 4 bases. Germline V gene data show CDR1 as SGHTA and CDR2 as FQGTGA. The CDR3 length is 16 residues.